This T cell receptor (beta chain) was obtained from a study of T cell responses to AZD1222 COVID-19 vaccine. Overall study findings and caveats: Repertoire sampling was restricted to post-peak T cell response timepoints. In a largely white British group with more females than males, clonal diversity was possibly underestimated.

Note on this clone: Its specificity is not known.

Clones were sequenced by immunoSEQ multiplex PCR, and TCRdb holds only the in-frame ones, with some missing. The table shows 95,000 to 110,000 clones, with more than 80% occurring only once. The CDR3 totals 14 residues. Trimming removed 6 bases at V and 8 bases at J, with 19 bases between. Germline V gives CDR1 LGHDT, CDR2 YNNKEL (reference sequence). V gene TRBV3-1 (or the pseudogene TRBV3-2) combines with J gene TRBJ1-1, with TRBD1 as a possible D gene (5 bases). Sequenced here: peripheral blood, sampled on day 0 of AZD1222 vaccination. The receptor was isolated from an adult in good health. CDR3 loop: CASSTIGRTLEAFF. The CDR3 DNA reads TGTGCCAGCAGTACCATTGGGAGGACACTGGAAGCTTTCTTT.